This T cell receptor (beta chain) was identified in a study of T cell responses to AZD1222 COVID-19 vaccine. General study findings and limits: Repertoire sampling happened only post peak T cell response.

Trimming took 6 bases from V and 5 from J; bases not matched to a gene: 5. This CDR3 comprises 13 residues. Germline CDR1 is MDHEN and CDR2 is SYDVKM. The repertoire was sequenced with immunoSEQ multiplex PCR; TCRdb's copy has only in-frame clones and lacks some. In the table there are fewer than 85,000 clones, about 90% of which are singletons. With regard to this clone: The antigen is undetermined.

The chain couples TRBV28 to TRBJ1-2, with 8 bases fitting TRBD1. Sequencing was performed on peripheral blood, taken on day 0 of MenACWY control vaccination. The source of this sequence is an adult in good health. CDR3 coding DNA: TGTGCCAGCAGCCCAGGGGGCGGTTATGGCTACACCTTC. Protein sequence: CASSPGGGYGYTF.